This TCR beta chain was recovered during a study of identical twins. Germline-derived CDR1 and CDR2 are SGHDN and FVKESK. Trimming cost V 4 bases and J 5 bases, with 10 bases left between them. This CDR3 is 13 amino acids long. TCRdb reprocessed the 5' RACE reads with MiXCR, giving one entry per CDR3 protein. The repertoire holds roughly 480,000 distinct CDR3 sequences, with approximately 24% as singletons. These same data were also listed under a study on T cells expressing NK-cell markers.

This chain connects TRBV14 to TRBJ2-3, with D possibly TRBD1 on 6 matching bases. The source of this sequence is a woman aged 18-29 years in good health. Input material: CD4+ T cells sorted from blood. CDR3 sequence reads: CASSLIRGDTQYF. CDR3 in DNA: TGTGCCAGCAGCCTAATCAGGGGAGATACGCAGTATTTT.